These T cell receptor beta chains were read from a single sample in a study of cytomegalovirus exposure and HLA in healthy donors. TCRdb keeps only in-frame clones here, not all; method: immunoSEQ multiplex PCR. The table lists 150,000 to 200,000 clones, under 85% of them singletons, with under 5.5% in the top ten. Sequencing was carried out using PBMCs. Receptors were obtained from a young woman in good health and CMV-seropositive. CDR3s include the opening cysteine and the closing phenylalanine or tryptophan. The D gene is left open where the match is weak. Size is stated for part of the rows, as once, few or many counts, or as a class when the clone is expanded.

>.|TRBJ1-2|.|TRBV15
TGTGCCACCAGCAGAGATAGGAGTGGCTACACCTTC
CATSRDRSGYTF
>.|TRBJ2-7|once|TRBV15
TGTGCCACCAGCAATTCCCGCCGGGCAGGGCCAACCTACGAGCAGTACTTC
CATSNSRRAGPTYEQYF
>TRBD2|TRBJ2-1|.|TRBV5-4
TGTGCCAGCAGCCCCCCGGAGGGCGGGGGGGGACTAAATGAGCAGTTCTTC
CASSPPEGGGGLNEQFF
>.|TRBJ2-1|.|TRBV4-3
TGCGCCAGCAGCCAGGGCGGGTGGGGATCCTACAATGAGCAGTTCTTC
CASSQGGWGSYNEQFF
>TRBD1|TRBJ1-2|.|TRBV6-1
TGTGCCAGCAGTGGCTCGGGGACAGGTCTTTTCGTTCGCGGCTACACCTTC
CASSGSGTGLFVRGYTF
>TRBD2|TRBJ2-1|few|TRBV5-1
TGCGCCACCTCGACGGGGGGATCCTACAATGAGCAGTTCTTC
CATSTGGSYNEQFF
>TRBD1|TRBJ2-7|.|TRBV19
TGTGCCAGTAGTGCCTCCGGGACAGGGCCCTACGAGCAGTACTTC
CASSASGTGPYEQYF
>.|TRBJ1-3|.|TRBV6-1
TGTGCCAGCAGTGAATGGGCAGCCTCTGGAAACACCATATATTTT
CASSEWAASGNTIYF
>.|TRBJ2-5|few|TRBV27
TGTGCCAGCAGTTTATCGTTTCCGGAGACCCAGTACTTC
CASSLSFPETQYF
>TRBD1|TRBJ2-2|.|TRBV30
TGTGCCTGGACGGGAGACAGGGGGCTAAAAATCGGGGAGCTGTTTTTT
CAWTGDRGLKIGELFF
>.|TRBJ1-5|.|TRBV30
TGTGCCTGGAGTCCGACTGGAATCAATCAGCCCCAGCATTTT
CAWSPTGINQPQHF
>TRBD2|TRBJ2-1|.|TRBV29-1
TGCAGCGGGGTAGCGGGGGGGCGGCACAATGAGCAGTTCTTC
CSGVAGGRHNEQFF
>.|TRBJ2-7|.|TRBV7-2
TGTGCCAGCAGCTTAGGGTACAGAACCTACGAGCAGTACTTC
CASSLGYRTYEQYF
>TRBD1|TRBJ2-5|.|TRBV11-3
TGTGCCAGCAGCTTAGGTAGTGGACAGGGGAAAGAGACCCAGTACTTC
CASSLGSGQGKETQYF
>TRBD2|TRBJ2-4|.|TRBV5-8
TGTGCCGTTTTTGTCCAGCGGGGCGCCAAAAACATTCAGTACTTC
CAVFVQRGAKNIQYF
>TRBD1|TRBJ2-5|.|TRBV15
TGTGCCACCAGGCGCAGGGGGCAGAAGGCCCAGTACTTC
CATRRRGQKAQYF
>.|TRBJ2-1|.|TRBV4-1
TGCGCCAGCAGCCACAAGGAGCGCGGGGACAATGAGCAGTTCTTC
CASSHKERGDNEQFF
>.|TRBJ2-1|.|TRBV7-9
TGTGCCAGCAGCTTAGGGGCCGATGAGCAGTTCTTC
CASSLGADEQFF
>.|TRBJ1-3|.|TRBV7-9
TGTGCCAGCAGTCCTACGAGGGTTGGAAACACCATATATTTT
CASSPTRVGNTIYF
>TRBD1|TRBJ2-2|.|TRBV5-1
TGCGCCAGCAGGAGTGGGACAGGGGACACGAACACCGGGGAGCTGTTTTTT
CASRSGTGDTNTGELFF
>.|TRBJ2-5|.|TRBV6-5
TGTGCCAGCAGTTACAGGGGGAAGGAGACCCAGTACTTC
CASSYRGKETQYF
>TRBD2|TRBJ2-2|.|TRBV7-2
TGTGCCAGCAGCGTTACTAGCGGGGGTAGGATCGGGGAGCTGTTTTTT
CASSVTSGGRIGELFF
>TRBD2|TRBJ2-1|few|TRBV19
TGTGCCAGTAGTATACAAGGCGGGGGGGCCCATGAGCAGTTCTTC
CASSIQGGGAHEQFF
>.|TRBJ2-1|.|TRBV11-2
TGTGCCAGCAGCTTACAGATGGCCCAGGGACTTGAGCAGTTCTTC
CASSLQMAQGLEQFF